This is a list of T cell receptor beta chains from one sample in a study of cytomegalovirus exposure and HLA in healthy donors. Generated by immunoSEQ multiplex PCR, the TCRdb table keeps only in-frame clones and is missing some. The sample yields about 360,000 clones, about nine tenths seen once. Source material: PBMCs. These receptors all come from a woman under 30 in good health and CMV-seronegative. Both conserved end residues are part of each CDR3. A D gene is named only where the DNA matches it firmly. A row's size may be missing; if present it is once, few, many or a size class.

D gene	V gene	J gene	clone size	CDR3 protein	CDR3 DNA
.	TRBV6-5	TRBJ1-2	once	CASSFRGGYGYTF	TGTGCCAGCAGTTTTCGGGGTGGCTATGGCTACACCTTC
.	TRBV25-1	TRBJ2-3	.	CASSKGRGHTDTQYF	TGTGCCAGCAGTAAGGGCAGGGGCCACACAGATACGCAGTATTTT
TRBD2	TRBV2	TRBJ2-3	.	CASSDVSGGTDTQYF	TGTGCCAGCAGTGATGTTAGCGGGGGGACAGATACGCAGTATTTT
TRBD2	TRBV30	TRBJ2-3	.	CAWSLPGLAGRVTQYF	TGTGCCTGGAGTCTTCCGGGACTAGCGGGAAGGGTTACGCAGTATTTT
TRBD1	TRBV5-1	TRBJ2-7	.	CASSLALRGRPYEQYF	TGCGCCAGCAGCTTGGCCTTGAGGGGGCGCCCCTACGAGCAGTACTTC
.	TRBV28	TRBJ1-1	.	CASSLVVKAFF	TGTGCCAGCAGTTTAGTAGTGAAAGCTTTCTTT
TRBD1	TRBV19	TRBJ2-4	.	CASKSSGQNKNIQYF	TGTGCCAGTAAATCCTCGGGACAGAACAAAAACATTCAGTACTTC
TRBD2	TRBV28	TRBJ2-3	once	CASRPLGGGTDTQYF	TGTGCCAGCAGGCCCTTGGGGGGGGGCACAGATACGCAGTATTTT
.	TRBV10-2	TRBJ2-7	once	CASSGGGGYEQYF	TGCGCCAGCAGTGGAGGGGGTGGCTACGAGCAGTACTTC
.	TRBV30	TRBJ2-1	.	CACDSGYSYNEQFF	TGTGCCTGTGATAGCGGATACTCCTACAATGAGCAGTTCTTC
.	TRBV4-1	TRBJ2-3	.	CASSRLFGVSTDTQYF	TGCGCCAGCAGCCGTTTATTCGGGGTCAGCACAGATACGCAGTATTTT
TRBD2	TRBV7-9	TRBJ2-1	.	CASSMRLAGDNEQFF	TGTGCCAGCAGCATGAGACTAGCGGGAGATAATGAGCAGTTCTTC
.	TRBV6-6	TRBJ1-4	.	CASRAEEKLFF	TGTGCCAGCAGAGCCGAGGAAAAACTGTTTTTT
.	TRBV9	TRBJ2-1	.	CASSVGGVNEQFF	TGTGCCAGCAGCGTAGGGGGAGTCAATGAGCAGTTCTTC
TRBD2	TRBV28	TRBJ2-1	.	CASSYPGLGANEQFF	TGTGCCAGCAGTTATCCGGGACTAGGAGCTAATGAGCAGTTCTTC
.	TRBV7-9	TRBJ2-7	.	CASSRSSYEQYF	TGTGCCAGCAGCCGTAGCTCCTACGAGCAGTACTTC
TRBD2	TRBV7-9	TRBJ2-1	.	CASSPSGLALDPEQFF	TGTGCCAGCAGTCCCTCGGGACTAGCGCTCGACCCTGAGCAGTTCTTC
.	TRBV6-5	TRBJ1-4	.	CASSSRVANEKLFF	TGTGCCAGCAGTTCCAGGGTAGCTAATGAAAAACTGTTTTTT
.	TRBV4-1	TRBJ2-7	.	CASSQELQGPVDEQYF	TGCGCCAGCAGCCAAGAATTACAGGGCCCGGTCGACGAGCAGTACTTC
.	TRBV7-9	TRBJ1-4	.	CASSLGAGNEKLFF	TGTGCCAGCAGCTTAGGGGCGGGTAATGAAAAACTGTTTTTT
.	TRBV11-2	TRBJ2-2	.	CASSWASGGVVINTGELFF	TGTGCCAGCAGCTGGGCCTCCGGGGGAGTAGTCATCAACACCGGGGAGCTGTTTTTT
TRBD1	TRBV18	TRBJ1-1	.	CASSPWTGRNTEAFF	TGTGCCAGCTCCCCCTGGACAGGGCGGAACACTGAAGCTTTCTTT
.	TRBV2	TRBJ2-2	.	CASSILAVNTGELFF	TGTGCCAGCAGTATACTAGCAGTGAACACCGGGGAGCTGTTTTTT
TRBD2	TRBV5-4	TRBJ2-1	.	CASSSGTSVYNEQFF	TGTGCCAGCAGCTCCGGGACTAGCGTGTACAATGAGCAGTTCTTC
TRBD1	TRBV27	TRBJ1-6	.	CASRPLTGSSYNSPLHF	TGTGCCAGCAGACCCTTGACAGGGAGCTCCTATAATTCACCCCTCCACTTT
.	TRBV27	TRBJ2-6	.	CASTREGGASGANVLTF	TGTGCCAGCACCAGAGAAGGGGGAGCCTCTGGGGCCAACGTCCTGACTTTC
.	TRBV27	TRBJ1-1	.	CASRSGGFGTEAFF	TGTGCCAGCAGGTCGGGGGGATTTGGCACTGAAGCTTTCTTT
TRBD2	TRBV28	TRBJ2-7	.	CASSLTGTSESSYEQYF	TGTGCCAGCAGCCTTACTGGGACTAGCGAGAGCTCCTACGAGCAGTACTTC
TRBD2	TRBV6-1	TRBJ2-7	.	CASRTSGLLYEQYF	TGTGCCAGCAGGACTAGCGGCCTCCTCTACGAGCAGTACTTC
TRBD2	TRBV29-1	TRBJ2-3	.	CSVISGGTDTQYF	TGCAGCGTGATAAGCGGGGGCACAGATACGCAGTATTTT
.	TRBV28	TRBJ2-7	.	CASSLGGLYEQYF	TGTGCCAGCAGTTTAGGGGGACTCTACGAGCAGTACTTC
.	TRBV30	TRBJ2-7	.	CAWSDESGEQYF	TGTGCCTGGAGTGACGAGAGTGGCGAGCAGTACTTC
TRBD2	TRBV27	TRBJ2-1	.	CASSLFSGREGRHNEQFF	TGTGCCAGCAGTTTATTCTCCGGGCGGGAGGGCCGGCACAATGAGCAGTTCTTC
.	TRBV11-2	TRBJ2-7	.	CASSLGQPAEQYF	TGTGCCAGCAGCCTGGGACAACCAGCCGAGCAGTACTTC
.	TRBV5-1	TRBJ2-1	.	CASSLAYREQFF	TGCGCCAGCAGCTTGGCTTACAGGGAGCAGTTCTTC
TRBD2	TRBV5-4	TRBJ2-7	.	CASSLGLAASPYEQYF	TGTGCCAGCAGCTTGGGACTAGCGGCCAGCCCCTACGAGCAGTACTTC
.	TRBV7-6	TRBJ1-5	once	CASSPDIDNQPQHF	TGTGCCAGCAGCCCGGACATTGACAATCAGCCCCAGCATTTT
.	TRBV6-5	TRBJ1-2	.	CASSRAANYGYTF	TGTGCCAGCAGCCGAGCTGCCAACTATGGCTACACCTTC
.	TRBV5-4	TRBJ1-6	.	CASSPSPGGRYNSPLHF	TGTGCCAGCAGCCCTTCGCCGGGGGGAAGGTATAATTCACCCCTCCACTTT
TRBD1	TRBV28	TRBJ2-7	.	CASSLFTGTAYEQYF	TGTGCCAGCAGTCTATTTACCGGGACAGCCTACGAGCAGTACTTC
.	TRBV2	TRBJ1-2	.	CASSEQFGPGYTF	TGTGCCAGCAGTGAACAGTTTGGGCCGGGCTACACCTTC
.	TRBV6-6	TRBJ1-3	.	CASSYQARGNTIYF	TGTGCCAGCAGTTACCAGGCCCGGGGAAACACCATATATTTT
.	TRBV6-6	TRBJ2-2	.	CASKEGRIVSGELFF	TGTGCCAGCAAAGAGGGCCGGATCGTCTCCGGGGAGCTGTTTTTT
.	TRBV4-2	TRBJ1-1	.	CASSQEYLETEAFF	TGTGCCAGCAGCCAAGAGTACCTAGAGACTGAAGCTTTCTTT
TRBD1	TRBV11-3	TRBJ2-1	.	CASSFQGDNEQFF	TGTGCCAGCAGCTTCCAGGGGGACAATGAGCAGTTCTTC